This TCR beta chain was recorded in a study of T cell responses to AZD1222 COVID-19 vaccine (dated by TCRdb to 2020 to 2023). Concerning the study at large: A total of 233 trial participants underwent TCR sequencing, of whom 207 received two doses of AZD1222 and roughly 25 received two doses of the MenACWY control vaccine. Enrollment into the trials was organized by age into subgroups of 18-55, 56-69 and 70-plus years, and those subgroups contained roughly 160, 29 and 62 TCR-sequenced participants, respectively.

CDR1 KGHSH and CDR2 LQKENI were looked up in the germline V gene. The CDR3 goes from the cysteine to the phenylalanine over 15 residues. The CDR3 DNA has 45 bases and is translated from base 1. V is reduced by 4 bases and J by 0 bases, leaving a spacing of 10 bases between them. Summary of the overall study and its limitations: Nearly half of unique spike-specific TCRs reportedly recognized epitopes outside regions mutated in the B.1.351 and B.1.1.7 variants. After two AZD1222 doses, both the breadth and the depth of spike-specific TCRs were significantly higher than at day 0 and than in MenACWY recipients. Only five or six AZD1222 recipients were SARS-CoV-2 seropositive at baseline, limiting conclusions about previously exposed vaccinees. Because no day 14 peak-response samples were available, repertoires were characterized only after the peak T cell response. The vaccine-associated CD4 TCRs covered the entire spike protein, and the dominant responses fell in regions 160-218 and 743-854. The 56-69-year group was small, and its depth increase did not reach significance, likely because of low power. Participants were mostly white British and included more females than males, and it was suggested by the authors that clonal diversity may have been underestimated.

Sample time point, as interpreted from the label and publication: about 28 days (+/-7) after the second vaccine dose. Because spike-specific TCR depth and breadth did not differ between the two schedules, AZD1222 recipients who got a second dose at roughly 4 weeks were pooled with those who got a second dose at roughly 12 weeks. The vaccinee samples were drawn from two UK trials, COV001 and COV002, one of which was a single-blind randomized controlled phase 2/3 trial testing AZD1222 (ChAdOx1 nCoV-19) in healthy adults. For TCRbeta chain sequencing, PBMC samples were collected from trial participants at day 0 and at day 28 after the second dose. The CDR3 regions of human TCRbeta chains were subjected to immunosequencing. For the original study's pipeline: TCRs in the repertoires were matched against a reference library of SARS-CoV-2-specific TCRs that had been generated with the MIRA antigen-specificity platform. Breadth was defined as the fraction of unique TCRs that were SARS-CoV-2-associated, and depth was defined as the fraction of total T cells that were SARS-CoV-2-associated. Each spike-specific TCR was assigned to its reactive spike region and to a CD4 or CD8 class using the MIRA data. Log10-transformed breadth and depth values were compared by one-way ANOVA with Sidak's multiple comparisons tests. The table was pulled from immuneACCESS by TCRdb, which kept in-frame rearrangements only. Such tables lose some clones; where checked, under half of the loss comes from unresolved V genes, and the rest has no known cause. The V and J calls and clone size come from that table; D and trimming were worked out from the DNA. The sample contains over 110,000 clones, roughly 90% of them found a single time. Roughly 1.7% of the sample is in the top ten clones.

As for this clone: This receptor's antigen is unknown. No qualities accompany the bases; no much larger clone lies one base away.

This receptor was taken from an adult who received the AZD1222 COVID-19 vaccine. Sequencing was performed on peripheral blood, taken 28 days after the second AZD1222 dose. The receptor chain draws on TRBV18 and TRBJ1-5; the D gene is perhaps TRBD1, from 5 matching bases. Here is the DNA: TGTGCCAGCTCACAGGGACGGATTAGCAATCAGCCCCAGCATTTT. It codes for CASSQGRISNQPQHF.